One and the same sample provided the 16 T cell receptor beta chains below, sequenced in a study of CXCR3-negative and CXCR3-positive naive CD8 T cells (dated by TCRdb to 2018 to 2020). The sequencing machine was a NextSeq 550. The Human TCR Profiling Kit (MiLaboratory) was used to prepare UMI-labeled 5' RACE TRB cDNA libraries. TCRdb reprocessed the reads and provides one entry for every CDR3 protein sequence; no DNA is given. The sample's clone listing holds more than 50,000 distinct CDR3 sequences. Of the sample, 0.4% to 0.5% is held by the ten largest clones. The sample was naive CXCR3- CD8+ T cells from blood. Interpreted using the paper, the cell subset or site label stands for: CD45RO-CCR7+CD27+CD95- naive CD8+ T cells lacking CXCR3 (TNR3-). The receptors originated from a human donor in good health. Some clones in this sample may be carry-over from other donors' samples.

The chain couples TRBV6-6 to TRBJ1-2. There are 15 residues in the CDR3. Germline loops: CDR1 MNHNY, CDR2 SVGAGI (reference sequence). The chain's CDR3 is CASKLGVPDNYGYTF.

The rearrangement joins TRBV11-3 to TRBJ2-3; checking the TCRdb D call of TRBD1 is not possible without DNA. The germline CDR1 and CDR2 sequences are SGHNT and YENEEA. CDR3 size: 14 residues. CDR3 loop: CASSPGQGLDTQYF.

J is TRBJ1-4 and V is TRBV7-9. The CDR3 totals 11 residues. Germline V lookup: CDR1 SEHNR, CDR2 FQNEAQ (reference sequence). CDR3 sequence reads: CASSLNEKLFF. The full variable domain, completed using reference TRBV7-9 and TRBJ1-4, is DTGVSQNPRHKITKRGQNVTFRCDPISEHNRLYWYRQTLGQGPEFLTYFQNEAQLEKSRLLSDRFSAERPKGSFSTLEIQRTEQGDSAMYLCASSLNEKLFFGSGTQLSVL.

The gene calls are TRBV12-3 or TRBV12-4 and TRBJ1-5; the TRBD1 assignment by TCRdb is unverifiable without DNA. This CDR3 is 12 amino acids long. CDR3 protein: CASTTGVQPQHF.

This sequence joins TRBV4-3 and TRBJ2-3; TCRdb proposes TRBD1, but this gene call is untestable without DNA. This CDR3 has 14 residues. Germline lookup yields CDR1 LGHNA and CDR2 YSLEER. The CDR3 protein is CASSQDFGDSEQYF.

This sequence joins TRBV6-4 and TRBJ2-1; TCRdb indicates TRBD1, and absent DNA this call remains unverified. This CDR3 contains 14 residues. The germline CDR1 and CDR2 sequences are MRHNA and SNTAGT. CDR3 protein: CASSEGQGADEQFF.

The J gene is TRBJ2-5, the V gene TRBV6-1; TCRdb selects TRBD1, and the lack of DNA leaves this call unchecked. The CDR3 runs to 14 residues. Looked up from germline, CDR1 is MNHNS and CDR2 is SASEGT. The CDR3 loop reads CATLKQGEEETQYF.

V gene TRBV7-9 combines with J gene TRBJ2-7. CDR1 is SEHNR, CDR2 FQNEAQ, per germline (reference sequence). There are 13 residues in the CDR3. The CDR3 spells CASSLVMTYEQYF.

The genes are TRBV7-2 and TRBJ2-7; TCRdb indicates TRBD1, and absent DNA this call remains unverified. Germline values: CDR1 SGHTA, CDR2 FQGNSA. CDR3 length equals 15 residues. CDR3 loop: CASSKDIWGPYEQYF. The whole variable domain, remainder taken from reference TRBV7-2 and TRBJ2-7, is GAGVSQSPSNKVTEKGKDVELRCDPISGHTALYWYRQSLGQGLEFLIYFQGNSAPDKSGLPSDRFSAERTGGSVSTLTIQRTQQEDSAVYLCASSKDIWGPYEQYFGPGTRLTVT.

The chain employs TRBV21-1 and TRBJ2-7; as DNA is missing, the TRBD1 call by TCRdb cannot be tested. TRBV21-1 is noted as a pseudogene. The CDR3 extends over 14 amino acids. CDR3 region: CASSKGDRRREQYF.

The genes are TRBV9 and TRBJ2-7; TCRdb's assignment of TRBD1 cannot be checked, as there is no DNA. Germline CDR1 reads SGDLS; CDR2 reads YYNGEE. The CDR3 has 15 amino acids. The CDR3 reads CASSPGQYFGYEQYF.

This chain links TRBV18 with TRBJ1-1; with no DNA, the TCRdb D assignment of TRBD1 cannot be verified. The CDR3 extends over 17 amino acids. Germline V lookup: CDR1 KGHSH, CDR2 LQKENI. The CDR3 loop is CASSPLGQGLLNTEAFF.

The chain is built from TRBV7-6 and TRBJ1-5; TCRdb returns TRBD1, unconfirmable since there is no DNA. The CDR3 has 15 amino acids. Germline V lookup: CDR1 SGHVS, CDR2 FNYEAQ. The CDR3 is CASSLAGTSNQPQHF.

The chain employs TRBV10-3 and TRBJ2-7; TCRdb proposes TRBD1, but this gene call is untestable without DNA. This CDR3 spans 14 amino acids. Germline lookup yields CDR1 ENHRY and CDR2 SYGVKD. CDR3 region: CAFENWVPTYEQYF.

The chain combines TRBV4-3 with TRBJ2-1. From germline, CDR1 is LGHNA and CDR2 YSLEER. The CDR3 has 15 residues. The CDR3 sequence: CASSQDNFRTNEQFF.

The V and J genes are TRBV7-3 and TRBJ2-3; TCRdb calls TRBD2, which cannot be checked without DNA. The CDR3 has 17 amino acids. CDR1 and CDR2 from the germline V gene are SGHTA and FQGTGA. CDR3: CASSLLGLAGGQDTQYF.